These T cell receptor beta chains were read from a single sample in a study of Ad26.COV2.S vaccination and SARS-CoV-2 variants. TCRdb's copy holds only in-frame clones and misses some; the assay was immunoSEQ multiplex PCR. Here the sample spans approximately 450,000 clones, 90% being singletons. This specimen was peripheral blood, taken in a trial of Ad26.COV2.S vaccine versus placebo. These receptors were collected from a person between 18 and 65 years old who received the Ad26.COV2.S COVID-19 vaccine or a placebo. CDR3s include the opening cysteine and the closing phenylalanine or tryptophan.

TRBV19,CASSRLDGTDTQYF
TRBV3-1/TRBV3-2,CASSQEWSGNTIYF
TRBV11-2,CASSLTRGFNEQFF
TRBV4-3,CASSQDLTSAEQYF
TRBV6-1,CASSEWGTNEKLFF
TRBV25-1,CATQGRGSNQPQHF
TRBV4-3,CASSQELLGGNNEQFF
TRBV5-4,CASMRAGGSLYEQYF
TRBV6-2/TRBV6-3,CASSSSRTGGYEQYF
TRBV19,CASSLDSGGNQPQHF
TRBV4-3,CASSQPVGQGGGRDEKLFF
TRBV10-1,CASSPSGPSSYEQYF
TRBV12-5,CASGLSNQPQHF
TRBV14,CASSPQGNNEQFF
TRBV5-1,CASSAGLAYEQYF
TRBV4-2,CASSQDTAGASDTQYF